This T cell receptor (beta chain) was sequenced for a study of cytomegalovirus exposure and HLA in healthy donors. General study findings and limits: Sequence variants that were highly shared formed a cluster that was likely a sequencing artifact. In a later analysis, TCR beta V- and J-gene trimming showed a link to a missense DCLRE1C variant.

The PCR ran on 60 Vbeta and 13 Jbeta primers. Sequenced by immunoSEQ multiplex PCR; TCRdb stores in-frame clones only, minus some. The sample lists 100,000 to 150,000 clones; around three quarters were seen once. As for this clone: Its matching antigen is unknown.

Germline lookup yields CDR1 MNHNS and CDR2 SASEGT. Losses at the gene ends were 0 bases for V and 7 bases for J; bases not matched to a gene: 11. This CDR3 is 19 amino acids long. The material sequenced was PBMCs. This chain connects TRBV6-1 to TRBJ2-1; 14 bases fit TRBD2. The origin of this receptor is a female donor in good health and CMV-seronegative. In nucleotides, the CDR3 is TGTGCCAGCAGTGAAGCCGGTTTGGTGACTAGCGGGGGGGATAATGAGCAGTTCTTC. This encodes CASSEAGLVTSGGDNEQFF.